This T cell receptor beta chain was recorded in a study of CD8+CD57+ T cells in acquired aplastic anemia. Study information: An average of roughly 3 ug of DNA was obtained from sorted CD4+ and CD8+ cells.

The CDR3 consists of 14 residues. CDR1 and CDR2 (germline): SGDLS, YYNGEE. V lost 7 bases and J 4 bases, leaving 14 bases between the germline ends. Patients chosen for sequencing had shown CD8+CD57+ cell expansion by flow cytometry. Prior therapy had not been administered to any patient at the time of blood sampling. Profiling that covered TCR beta VDJ and CDR3 relied on genomic DNA as its template. Each CDR3 protein is one row after TCRdb ran MiXCR on the reads. Of 260,000 or so distinct CDR3 sequences in the sample, around 82% were seen once. V gene TRBV9 combines with J gene TRBJ2-2; D is tentatively TRBD1 or TRBD2 (5 bases each). Sequenced sample: sorted CD4+, CD8+, or CD8+CD57+ T cells (not recorded which) from PBMCs. This clonotype was sampled from a human donor with aplastic anemia. CDR3 in amino acids: CASGGAGGTGELFF. The CDR3 coding sequence is TGTGCCAGCGGAGGAGCTGGGGGCACCGGGGAGCTGTTTTTT. Looking up the rest from reference TRBV9 and TRBJ2-2 gives the full variable domain: DSGVTQTPKHLITATGQRVTLRCSPRSGDLSVYWYQQSLDQGLQFLIQYYNGEERAKGNILERFSAQQFPDLHSELNLSSLELGDSALYFCASGGAGGTGELFFGEGSRLTVL.